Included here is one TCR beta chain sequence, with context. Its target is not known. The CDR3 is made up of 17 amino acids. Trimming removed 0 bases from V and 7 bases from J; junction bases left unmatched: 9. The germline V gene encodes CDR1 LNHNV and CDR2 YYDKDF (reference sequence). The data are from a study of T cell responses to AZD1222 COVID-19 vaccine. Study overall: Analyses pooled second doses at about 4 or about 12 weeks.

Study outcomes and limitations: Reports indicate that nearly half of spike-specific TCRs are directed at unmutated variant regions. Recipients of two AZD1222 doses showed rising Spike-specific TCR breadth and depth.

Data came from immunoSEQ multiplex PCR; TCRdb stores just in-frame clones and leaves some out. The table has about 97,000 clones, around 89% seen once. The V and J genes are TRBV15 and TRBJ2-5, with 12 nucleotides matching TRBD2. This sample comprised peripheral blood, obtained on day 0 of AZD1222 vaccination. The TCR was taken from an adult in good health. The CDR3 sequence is CATSRDFTTSGSGTQYF. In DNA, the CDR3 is TGTGCCACCAGCAGAGATTTTACGACTAGCGGGAGCGGGACCCAGTACTTC.